These T cell receptor beta chains were read from a single sample in a study of control samples from healthy donors and cancer patients. Repertoires were generated with immunoSEQ multiplex PCR, while TCRdb's copy carries only in-frame clones and drops some. Of around 100,000 clones in the sample, more than 85% were seen once. Sequenced: blood. These receptors were taken from a man aged 25-45 years in good health. The conserved cysteine and the conserved F or W are not part of the CDR3 here.

v_gene | CDR3aa
TRBV19 | ASSLTTGILPGELF
TRBV30 | AWNEGSGNTIY
TRBV2 | ASKLAGSSYEQY
TRBV5-1 | ASSGGGTANEKLF
TRBV28 | ASAPFTTNEKLF
TRBV5-1 | ASTLGRGAQY
TRBV15 | ATSRAGTGERETQY
TRBV30 | AWRDRGDEKLF
TRBV3-1/TRBV3-2 | ASMGRGQLFNEQF
TRBV5-1 | ASSLAAVAGVMNTEAF
TRBV4-3 | ASSQEWTTPSETQY
TRBV28 | ASHERDRLNTEAF
TRBV5-1 | ASELGLAGLTDTQY
TRBV7-6 | ASSLLATGELF
TRBV5-1 | ASSSRDGVEAF
TRBV7-9 | ASSLALAPFSYEQY
TRBV5-1 | ASSLGGGRKNTGELF
TRBV7-8 | ASSFLFLIRDTTSNQETQY
TRBV6-5 | ASRPGGLNEKLF
TRBV4-1 | ASSHPRGEKLF
TRBV27 | ASSWLAGDYEQY
TRBV6-1 | ASSDFSENTEAF
TRBV5-1 | ASSGRQGSKNTIY
TRBV7-9 | ASSLSRETDTIY
TRBV7-2 | ASSFALKYEQY